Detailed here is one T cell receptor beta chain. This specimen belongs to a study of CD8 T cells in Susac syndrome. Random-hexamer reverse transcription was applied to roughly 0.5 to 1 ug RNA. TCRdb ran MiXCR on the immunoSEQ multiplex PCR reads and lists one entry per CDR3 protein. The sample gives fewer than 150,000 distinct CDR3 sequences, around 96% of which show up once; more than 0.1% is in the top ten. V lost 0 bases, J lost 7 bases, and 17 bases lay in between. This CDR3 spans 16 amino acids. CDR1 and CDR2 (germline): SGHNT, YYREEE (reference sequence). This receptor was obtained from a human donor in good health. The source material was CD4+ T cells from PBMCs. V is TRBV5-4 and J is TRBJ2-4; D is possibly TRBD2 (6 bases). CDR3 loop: CASSLGGEVEGNIQYF. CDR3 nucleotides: TGTGCCAGCAGCTTGGGGGGGGAGGTGGAGGGGAACATTCAGTACTTC.